The rows below give T cell receptor beta chains drawn from one sample of a study of T-cell memory formation after mild COVID-19. TCRdb reprocessed the 5' RACE reads via MiXCR and lists one record per CDR3 protein. The sample records under 200,000 distinct CDR3 sequences, 30% to 35% being singletons. Sequenced material: PBMCs or a T cell subset sorted from them (not recorded which). The receptor set was obtained from an adult woman who had mild COVID-19 (a few samples of this study predate the infection). Cell type and time point are not known. CDR3s include the opening cysteine and the closing phenylalanine or tryptophan. The D gene is left open where the match is weak. Part of the rows lack a size; the others show once, few, many or a class for expanded clones.

v_gene: TRBV20-1; d_gene: .; j_gene: TRBJ2-1; abundance: .; CDR3nt: TGCAGTGCTAGAGTAGGGACATCCCTCGGCAATGAGCAGTTCTTC; CDR3aa: CSARVGTSLGNEQFF
v_gene: TRBV12-3/TRBV12-4; d_gene: .; j_gene: TRBJ1-3; abundance: .; CDR3nt: TGTGCCAGCAGTTTGTGGGGAATTATTTCTGGAAACACCATATATTTT; CDR3aa: CASSLWGIISGNTIYF
v_gene: TRBV11-2; d_gene: TRBD2; j_gene: TRBJ2-1; abundance: .; CDR3nt: TGTGCCAGCAGCCTAGCGGGGGGGGATGAGCAGTTCTTC; CDR3aa: CASSLAGGDEQFF
v_gene: TRBV12-3/TRBV12-4; d_gene: .; j_gene: TRBJ1-1; abundance: .; CDR3nt: TGTGCCAGCAGTCACAGGAGGGGGAACACTGAAGCTTTCTTT; CDR3aa: CASSHRRGNTEAFF
v_gene: TRBV5-1; d_gene: TRBD1; j_gene: TRBJ2-7; abundance: .; CDR3nt: TGCGCCAGCAGCTTGGTAGGGACAGGGAGAGGCGAGCAGTACTTC; CDR3aa: CASSLVGTGRGEQYF
v_gene: TRBV9; d_gene: TRBD2; j_gene: TRBJ2-3; abundance: few; CDR3nt: TGTGCCAGCAGCGTAGAGGGCGGGGGGGCTGGCGCAGATACGCAGTATTTT; CDR3aa: CASSVEGGGAGADTQYF
v_gene: TRBV5-8; d_gene: TRBD2; j_gene: TRBJ2-5; abundance: few; CDR3nt: TGTGCCAGCAGCTTTCGACTAGCGGGGTCCCAAGAGACCCAGTACTTC; CDR3aa: CASSFRLAGSQETQYF
v_gene: TRBV12-3/TRBV12-4; d_gene: .; j_gene: TRBJ2-7; abundance: .; CDR3nt: TGTGCCAGCAGTTTAGGTGGAAGGCGCTCGTTTGCAGGCTCCTACGAGCAGTACTTC; CDR3aa: CASSLGGRRSFAGSYEQYF
v_gene: TRBV5-1; d_gene: .; j_gene: TRBJ1-3; abundance: .; CDR3nt: TGCGCCAGCAGCCCAAGTAGCTCTGGAAACACCATATATTTT; CDR3aa: CASSPSSSGNTIYF
v_gene: TRBV12-3/TRBV12-4; d_gene: .; j_gene: TRBJ1-1; abundance: few; CDR3nt: TGTGCCAGCAGTTTATCGCAGAACACTGAAGCTTTCTTT; CDR3aa: CASSLSQNTEAFF
v_gene: TRBV11-2; d_gene: TRBD1; j_gene: TRBJ2-7; abundance: .; CDR3nt: TGTGCCAGCAGCCTAGGGACAGGATACGAGCAGTACTTC; CDR3aa: CASSLGTGYEQYF
v_gene: TRBV7-9; d_gene: TRBD2; j_gene: TRBJ2-5; abundance: .; CDR3nt: TGTGCCAGCAGCTTAATACTAGCGGGGCAAGAGACCCAGTACTTC; CDR3aa: CASSLILAGQETQYF
v_gene: TRBV4-2; d_gene: TRBD2; j_gene: TRBJ2-3; abundance: .; CDR3nt: TGTGCCAGCAGCCAGGCCCACCGACTAGCGGGAGATGAGGATACGCAGTATTTT; CDR3aa: CASSQAHRLAGDEDTQYF
v_gene: TRBV4-1; d_gene: .; j_gene: TRBJ2-5; abundance: .; CDR3nt: TGCGCCAGCAGCCAATCAGACAGCTTAGAGACCCAGTACTTC; CDR3aa: CASSQSDSLETQYF
v_gene: TRBV5-1; d_gene: .; j_gene: TRBJ1-1; abundance: few; CDR3nt: TGCGCCAGCAGCTTGGAGGGACGTATGAACACTGAAGCTTTCTTT; CDR3aa: CASSLEGRMNTEAFF
v_gene: TRBV9; d_gene: .; j_gene: TRBJ2-2; abundance: .; CDR3nt: TGTGCCAGCAGCGTCAGGGGAGTTACCGGGGAGCTGTTTTTT; CDR3aa: CASSVRGVTGELFF
v_gene: TRBV4-2; d_gene: .; j_gene: TRBJ1-2; abundance: .; CDR3nt: TGTGCCAGCAGCCAAGACAGGGTCCGTGGCTACACCTTC; CDR3aa: CASSQDRVRGYTF
v_gene: TRBV7-9; d_gene: .; j_gene: TRBJ1-2; abundance: .; CDR3nt: TGTGCCAGCAGCTCGGTGACAAACTATGGCTACACCTTC; CDR3aa: CASSSVTNYGYTF
v_gene: TRBV19; d_gene: .; j_gene: TRBJ1-2; abundance: .; CDR3nt: TGTGCCAGTAGTACCACGGCAACCAGCTACACCTTC; CDR3aa: CASSTTATSYTF
v_gene: TRBV24-1; d_gene: .; j_gene: TRBJ2-1; abundance: few; CDR3nt: TGTGCCACCAGTGATTTTGGGGGGCGGGAAGGACGTAACAATGAGCAGTTCTTC; CDR3aa: CATSDFGGREGRNNEQFF
v_gene: TRBV20-1; d_gene: TRBD2; j_gene: TRBJ2-3; abundance: .; CDR3nt: TGCAGTGCTAGACTAGCGGGAGGCACAGATACGCAGTATTTT; CDR3aa: CSARLAGGTDTQYF
v_gene: TRBV5-5; d_gene: .; j_gene: TRBJ2-7; abundance: many; CDR3nt: TGTGCCAGCAGCTGGGACTTTGCCTACGAGCAGTACTTC; CDR3aa: CASSWDFAYEQYF
v_gene: TRBV20-1; d_gene: TRBD2; j_gene: TRBJ2-5; abundance: few; CDR3nt: TGCAGCAAACTAGCGGGGGAGATCCAAGAGACCCAGTACTTC; CDR3aa: CSKLAGEIQETQYF
v_gene: TRBV4-2; d_gene: TRBD2; j_gene: TRBJ2-2; abundance: .; CDR3nt: TGTGCCAGCAGCCAAGTCGGCGGGGGGGATCACGGGGAGCTGTTTTTT; CDR3aa: CASSQVGGGDHGELFF
v_gene: TRBV29-1; d_gene: .; j_gene: TRBJ2-5; abundance: few; CDR3nt: TGCAGCGTTGATCGTTCACAAGAGACCCAGTACTTC; CDR3aa: CSVDRSQETQYF
v_gene: TRBV7-2; d_gene: .; j_gene: TRBJ1-2; abundance: .; CDR3nt: TGTGCCAGCAGCCCCATTGCAGGGCAAGGCTACACCTTC; CDR3aa: CASSPIAGQGYTF
v_gene: TRBV4-3; d_gene: TRBD2; j_gene: TRBJ2-7; abundance: few; CDR3nt: TGCGCCAGCAGCCAAGATTATATGGCGGGAGATTCTCTCGCGCGATCGGAGCAGTACTTC; CDR3aa: CASSQDYMAGDSLARSEQYF
v_gene: TRBV6-1; d_gene: .; j_gene: TRBJ1-4; abundance: .; CDR3nt: TGTGCCAGCAGTGAAGTGCAGGAAGGGGGGAGTGAAAAACTGTTTTTT; CDR3aa: CASSEVQEGGSEKLFF
v_gene: TRBV9; d_gene: TRBD2; j_gene: TRBJ2-1; abundance: few; CDR3nt: TGTGCCAGCAGCGAGACGCCTTGGGCTAGCGGGAGGGGTGAGCAGTTCTTC; CDR3aa: CASSETPWASGRGEQFF
v_gene: TRBV7-9; d_gene: .; j_gene: TRBJ2-5; abundance: few; CDR3nt: TGTGCCAGCAGCCGAACTATTCTCGAGACCCAGTACTTC; CDR3aa: CASSRTILETQYF
v_gene: TRBV7-9; d_gene: .; j_gene: TRBJ2-7; abundance: few; CDR3nt: TGTGCCAGCAGCTTGACGGCGGGATACGAGCAGTACTTC; CDR3aa: CASSLTAGYEQYF
v_gene: TRBV20-1; d_gene: .; j_gene: TRBJ2-1; abundance: once; CDR3nt: TGCAGTGCTGAACCGAACTGGGCGGCTAACAATGAGCAGTTCTTC; CDR3aa: CSAEPNWAANNEQFF
v_gene: TRBV2; d_gene: .; j_gene: TRBJ1-1; abundance: few; CDR3nt: TGTGCCAGCAATGGTTTCAAGGGGGGGACTGAAGCTTTCTTT; CDR3aa: CASNGFKGGTEAFF
v_gene: TRBV6-1; d_gene: TRBD1; j_gene: TRBJ2-2; abundance: few; CDR3nt: TGTGCCAGCCTGAATTCGGGACAGGGAAACACCGGGGAGCTGTTTTTT; CDR3aa: CASLNSGQGNTGELFF
v_gene: TRBV5-6; d_gene: .; j_gene: TRBJ1-2; abundance: .; CDR3nt: TGTGCCAGCAGCCCCGGGAGGGCGGCTGGCTACACCTTC; CDR3aa: CASSPGRAAGYTF
v_gene: TRBV5-1; d_gene: .; j_gene: TRBJ1-5; abundance: .; CDR3nt: TGCGCCAGCAGCTTGGCCCCAGGGCCGCGTCAGCCCCAGCATTTT; CDR3aa: CASSLAPGPRQPQHF
v_gene: TRBV7-9; d_gene: TRBD1; j_gene: TRBJ2-3; abundance: few; CDR3nt: TGTGCCAGCAGCCCCCGGGACAGGGCTAGCACAGATACGCAGTATTTT; CDR3aa: CASSPRDRASTDTQYF
v_gene: TRBV2; d_gene: TRBD1; j_gene: TRBJ2-7; abundance: .; CDR3nt: TGTGCCAGCATTCCGACAGGGGTCCGCCTGGAGCAGTACTTC; CDR3aa: CASIPTGVRLEQYF
v_gene: TRBV3-1; d_gene: TRBD2; j_gene: TRBJ2-4; abundance: few; CDR3nt: TGTGCCAGCAGCCGTGGGACTAGCGGGGGGGTAGCCAAAAACATTCAGTACTTC; CDR3aa: CASSRGTSGGVAKNIQYF
v_gene: TRBV5-1; d_gene: TRBD1; j_gene: TRBJ1-1; abundance: once; CDR3nt: TGCGCCAGCAGCATCGACCGGACAGGGGGCTCCAAAGCTTTCTTT; CDR3aa: CASSIDRTGGSKAFF
v_gene: TRBV4-1; d_gene: TRBD2; j_gene: TRBJ2-5; abundance: .; CDR3nt: TGCGCCAGCAGCCAAGGACTAGCAAAAGAGACCCAGTACTTC; CDR3aa: CASSQGLAKETQYF
v_gene: TRBV7-9; d_gene: .; j_gene: TRBJ2-1; abundance: few; CDR3nt: TGTGCCAGCAATGAGCAGTTCTTC; CDR3aa: CASNEQFF
v_gene: TRBV20-1; d_gene: TRBD1; j_gene: TRBJ2-7; abundance: few; CDR3nt: TGCAGTGCCGAACCGAGGGACAGGGGGTTCGGCGAGCAGTACTTC; CDR3aa: CSAEPRDRGFGEQYF
v_gene: TRBV15; d_gene: .; j_gene: TRBJ1-4; abundance: .; CDR3nt: TGTGCCACCAGCAGAGATCCGGCAGGAAATGAAAAACTGTTTTTT; CDR3aa: CATSRDPAGNEKLFF
v_gene: TRBV28; d_gene: .; j_gene: TRBJ1-3; abundance: few; CDR3nt: TGTGCCAGCAGTCTGAAGGGGACGGCTGGAAACACCATATATTTT; CDR3aa: CASSLKGTAGNTIYF
v_gene: TRBV6-2/TRBV6-3; d_gene: .; j_gene: TRBJ2-7; abundance: .; CDR3nt: TGTGCCAGCACCGACCCCGACCTTGACGAGCAGTACTTC; CDR3aa: CASTDPDLDEQYF
v_gene: TRBV6-5; d_gene: .; j_gene: TRBJ1-1; abundance: .; CDR3nt: TGTGCCAGCAGTTACTCGACAGGCCACGCTTTCTTT; CDR3aa: CASSYSTGHAFF
v_gene: TRBV25-1; d_gene: .; j_gene: TRBJ2-7; abundance: few; CDR3nt: TGTGCCAGCAGTGAAAAACAGGATCCCTACGAGCAGTACTTC; CDR3aa: CASSEKQDPYEQYF
v_gene: TRBV20-1; d_gene: .; j_gene: TRBJ1-2; abundance: .; CDR3nt: TGCAGTGCGAAAAAAACAGGGACGGTTGACTATGGCTACACCTTC; CDR3aa: CSAKKTGTVDYGYTF